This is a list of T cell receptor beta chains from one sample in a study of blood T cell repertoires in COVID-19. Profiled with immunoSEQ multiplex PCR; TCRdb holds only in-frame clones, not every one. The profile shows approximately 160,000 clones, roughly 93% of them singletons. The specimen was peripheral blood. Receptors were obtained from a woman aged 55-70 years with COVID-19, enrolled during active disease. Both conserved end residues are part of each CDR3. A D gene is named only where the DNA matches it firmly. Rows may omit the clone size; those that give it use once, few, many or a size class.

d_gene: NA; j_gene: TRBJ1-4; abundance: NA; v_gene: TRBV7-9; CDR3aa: CASSLDLGQEKLFF; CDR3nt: TGTGCCAGCAGCTTAGATCTGGGACAAGAAAAACTGTTTTTT
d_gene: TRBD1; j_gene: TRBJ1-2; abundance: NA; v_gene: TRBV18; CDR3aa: CASSPQRTGANYGYTF; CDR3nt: TGTGCCAGCTCACCGCAAAGGACAGGAGCTAACTATGGCTACACCTTC
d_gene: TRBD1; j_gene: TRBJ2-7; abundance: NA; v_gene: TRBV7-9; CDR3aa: CASSLGTGSYEQYF; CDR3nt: TGTGCCAGCAGCTTAGGGACAGGTAGCTACGAGCAGTACTTC
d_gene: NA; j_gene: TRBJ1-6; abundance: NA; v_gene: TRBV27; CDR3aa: CASSTGTLTSPLHF; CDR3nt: TGTGCCAGCAGTACTGGGACATTGACTTCACCCCTCCACTTT
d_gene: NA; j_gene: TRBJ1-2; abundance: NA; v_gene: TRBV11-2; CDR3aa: CASSLEGDGYTF; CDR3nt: TGTGCCAGCAGCTTAGAGGGAGATGGCTACACCTTC
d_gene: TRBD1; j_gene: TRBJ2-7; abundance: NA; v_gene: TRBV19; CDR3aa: CASSPGQGHSYEQYF; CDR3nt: TGTGCCAGTAGTCCGGGACAGGGGCACTCCTACGAGCAGTACTTC
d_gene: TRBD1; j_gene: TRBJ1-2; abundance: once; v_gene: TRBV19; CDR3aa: CASSIKMGQANYGYTF; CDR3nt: TGTGCCAGTAGTATAAAGATGGGACAGGCAAACTATGGCTACACCTTC
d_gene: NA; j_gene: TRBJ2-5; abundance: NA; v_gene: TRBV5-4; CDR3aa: CASSPGGGAGETQYF; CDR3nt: TGTGCCAGCAGCCCCGGTGGGGGGGCGGGAGAGACCCAGTACTTC
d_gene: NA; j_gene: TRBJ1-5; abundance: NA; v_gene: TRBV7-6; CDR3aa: CASSFGRDQPQHF; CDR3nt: TGTGCCAGCAGCTTCGGGCGGGATCAGCCCCAGCATTTT
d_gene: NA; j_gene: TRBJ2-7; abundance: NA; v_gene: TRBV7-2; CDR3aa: CASSLARRSSYEQYF; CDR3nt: TGTGCCAGCAGCTTAGCGAGACGGAGCTCCTACGAGCAGTACTTC
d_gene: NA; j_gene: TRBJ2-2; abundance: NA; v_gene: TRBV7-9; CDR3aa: CASIIGLSANTGELFF; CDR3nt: TGTGCCAGCATAATCGGGTTATCAGCGAACACCGGGGAGCTGTTTTTT
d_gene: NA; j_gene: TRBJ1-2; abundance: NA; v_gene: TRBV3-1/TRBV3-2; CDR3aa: CASSMRDAGDYGYTF; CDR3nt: TGTGCCAGCAGCATGAGGGACGCAGGGGACTATGGCTACACCTTC
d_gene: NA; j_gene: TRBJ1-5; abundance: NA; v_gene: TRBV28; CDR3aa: CASSSQVGNQPQHF; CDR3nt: TGTGCCAGCAGTTCGCAGGTGGGCAATCAGCCCCAGCATTTT
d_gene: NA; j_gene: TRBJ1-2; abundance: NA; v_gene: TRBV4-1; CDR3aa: CASSQEFRTDIYGYTF; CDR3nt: TGCGCCAGCAGCCAAGAATTTCGGACAGATATCTATGGCTACACCTTC
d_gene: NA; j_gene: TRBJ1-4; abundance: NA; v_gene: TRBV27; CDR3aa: CASRAGRTNEKLFF; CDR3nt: TGTGCCAGCAGAGCGGGACGGACTAATGAAAAACTGTTTTTT
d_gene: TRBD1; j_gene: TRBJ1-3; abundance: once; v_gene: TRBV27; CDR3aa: CASRRQGLSGNTIYF; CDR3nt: TGTGCCAGCAGAAGACAGGGCCTCTCTGGAAACACCATATATTTT
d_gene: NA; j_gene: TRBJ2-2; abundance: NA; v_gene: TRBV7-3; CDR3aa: CASSFYPQGATNTGELFF; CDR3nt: TGTGCCAGCAGCTTTTACCCGCAAGGGGCCACGAACACCGGGGAGCTGTTTTTT
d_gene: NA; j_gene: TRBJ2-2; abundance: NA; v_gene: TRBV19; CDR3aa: CASSTTGGQPNTGELFF; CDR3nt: TGTGCCAGTAGCACAACCGGGGGACAGCCGAACACCGGGGAGCTGTTTTTT
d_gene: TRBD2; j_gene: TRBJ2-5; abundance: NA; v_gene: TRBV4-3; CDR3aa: CASRISGGLGETQYF; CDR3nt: TGCGCCAGCAGAATTAGCGGGGGGCTGGGAGAGACCCAGTACTTC
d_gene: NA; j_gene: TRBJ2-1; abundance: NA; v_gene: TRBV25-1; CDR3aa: CASSFSRDEQFF; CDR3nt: TGTGCCAGCAGTTTCTCCCGGGATGAGCAGTTCTTC
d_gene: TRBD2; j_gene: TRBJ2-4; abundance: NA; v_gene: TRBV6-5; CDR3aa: CATKLAGAKNIQYF; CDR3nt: TGTGCCACTAAGCTAGCGGGGGCCAAAAACATTCAGTACTTC
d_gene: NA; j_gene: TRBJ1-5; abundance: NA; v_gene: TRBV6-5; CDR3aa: CASSVLSNQPQHF; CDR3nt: TGTGCCAGCTCGGTCCTTAGCAATCAGCCCCAGCATTTT
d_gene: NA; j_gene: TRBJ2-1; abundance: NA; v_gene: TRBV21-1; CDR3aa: CASSKVRCGLVCEQFF; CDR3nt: TGTGCCAGCAGCAAAGTGAGGTGTGGACTAGTATGCGAGCAGTTCTTC
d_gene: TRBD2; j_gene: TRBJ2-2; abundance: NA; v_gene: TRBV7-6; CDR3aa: CASTLLRGGMDTGELFF; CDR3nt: TGTGCCAGCACCCTTCTGCGGGGAGGGATGGACACCGGGGAGCTGTTTTTT
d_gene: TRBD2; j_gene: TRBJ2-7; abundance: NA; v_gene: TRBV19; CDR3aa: CASSMAGGSSYEQYF; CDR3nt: TGTGCCAGTAGTATGGCGGGGGGAAGCTCCTACGAGCAGTACTTC
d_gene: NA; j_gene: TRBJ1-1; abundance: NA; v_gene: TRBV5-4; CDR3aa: CASSLPEGNTEAFF; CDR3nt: TGTGCCAGCAGCTTGCCGGAGGGGAACACTGAAGCTTTCTTT
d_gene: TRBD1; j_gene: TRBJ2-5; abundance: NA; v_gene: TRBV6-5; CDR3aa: CASRYRGTEETQYF; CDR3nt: TGTGCCAGCAGGTATAGGGGGACAGAAGAGACCCAGTACTTC
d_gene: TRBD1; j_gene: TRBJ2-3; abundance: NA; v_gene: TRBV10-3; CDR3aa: CAISAGQGLGTDTQYF; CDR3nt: TGTGCCATCAGTGCGGGACAGGGGTTGGGCACAGATACGCAGTATTTT
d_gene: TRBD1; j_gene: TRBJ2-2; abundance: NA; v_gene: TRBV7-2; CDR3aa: CASRLGQGEGGELFF; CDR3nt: TGTGCCAGCAGACTCGGACAGGGGGAAGGCGGGGAGCTGTTTTTT
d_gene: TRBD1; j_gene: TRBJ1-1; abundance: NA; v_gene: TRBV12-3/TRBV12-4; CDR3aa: CASSFGTGSEAFF; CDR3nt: TGTGCCAGCAGCTTCGGGACAGGGTCTGAAGCTTTCTTT
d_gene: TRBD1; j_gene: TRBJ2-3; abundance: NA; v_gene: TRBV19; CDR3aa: CASSNRTGARSQYF; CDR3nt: TGTGCCAGTAGTAACCGTACAGGGGCGAGGTCGCAGTATTTT
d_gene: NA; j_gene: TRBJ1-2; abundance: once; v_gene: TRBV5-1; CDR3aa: CASSLPQVNYGYTF; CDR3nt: TGCGCCAGCAGCTTACCGCAGGTTAACTATGGCTACACCTTC
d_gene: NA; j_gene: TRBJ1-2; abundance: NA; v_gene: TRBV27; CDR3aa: CASGRSGTPYGYTF; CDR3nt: TGTGCCAGCGGCCGCTCCGGGACACCTTATGGCTACACCTTC
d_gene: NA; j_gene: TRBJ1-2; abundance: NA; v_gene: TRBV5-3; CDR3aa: CARSLSRVGYGYTF; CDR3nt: TGTGCCAGAAGCTTGAGCAGGGTCGGGTATGGCTACACCTTC
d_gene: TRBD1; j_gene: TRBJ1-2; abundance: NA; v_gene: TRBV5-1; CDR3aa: CASSMGQGDPRRGYGYTF; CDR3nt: TGCGCCAGCAGCATGGGACAGGGGGATCCACGTCGGGGCTATGGCTACACCTTC
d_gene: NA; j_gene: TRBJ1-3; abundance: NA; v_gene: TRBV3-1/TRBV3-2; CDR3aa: CASRQGNTIYF; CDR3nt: TGTGCCAGCAGGCAGGGAAACACCATATATTTT
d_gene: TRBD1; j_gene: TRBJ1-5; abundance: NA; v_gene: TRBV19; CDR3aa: CASSMTTGVGYSNQPQHF; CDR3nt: TGTGCCAGTAGTATGACGACAGGGGTGGGATATAGCAATCAGCCCCAGCATTTT
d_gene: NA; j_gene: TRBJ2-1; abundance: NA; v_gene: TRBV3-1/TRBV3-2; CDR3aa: CASSQQGQGEQFF; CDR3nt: TGTGCCAGCAGCCAACAGGGGCAGGGTGAGCAGTTCTTC
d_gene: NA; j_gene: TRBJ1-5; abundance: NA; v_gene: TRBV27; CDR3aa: CASSSNPGYSNQPQHF; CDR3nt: TGTGCCAGCAGTTCCAACCCAGGATACAGCAATCAGCCCCAGCATTTT
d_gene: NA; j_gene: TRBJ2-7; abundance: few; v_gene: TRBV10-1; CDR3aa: CASSEPDNYEQYF; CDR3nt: TGCGCCAGCAGTGAACCAGATAACTACGAGCAGTACTTC
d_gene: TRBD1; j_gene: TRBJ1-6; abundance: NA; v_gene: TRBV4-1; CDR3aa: CASSQDRGQGNSPLHF; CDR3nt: TGCGCCAGCAGCCAAGATAGGGGACAGGGGAATTCACCCCTCCACTTT
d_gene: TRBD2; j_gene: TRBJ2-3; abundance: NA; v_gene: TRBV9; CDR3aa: CASGNRAGGPSVADTQYF; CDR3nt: TGTGCCAGCGGGAATAGGGCGGGGGGGCCATCCGTCGCAGATACGCAGTATTTT
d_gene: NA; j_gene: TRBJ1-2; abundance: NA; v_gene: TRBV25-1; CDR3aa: CASSEYRSGYGYTF; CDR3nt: TGTGCCAGCAGTGAATATAGGTCAGGGTATGGCTACACCTTC
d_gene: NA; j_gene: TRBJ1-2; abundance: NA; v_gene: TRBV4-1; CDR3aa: CASSRDTFNYGYTF; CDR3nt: TGCGCCAGCTCCCGGGACACTTTTAACTATGGCTACACCTTC
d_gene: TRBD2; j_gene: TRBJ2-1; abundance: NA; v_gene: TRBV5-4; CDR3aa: CASSTGGGMVDEQFF; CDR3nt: TGTGCCAGCAGCACCGGCGGGGGGATGGTCGATGAGCAGTTCTTC
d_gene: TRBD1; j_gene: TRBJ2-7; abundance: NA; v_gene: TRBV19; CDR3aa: CASSLGDRGIYEQYF; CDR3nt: TGTGCCAGTAGTCTAGGCGACAGGGGGATCTACGAGCAGTACTTC
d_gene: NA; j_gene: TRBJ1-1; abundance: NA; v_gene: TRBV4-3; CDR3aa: CASSPGVANTEAFF; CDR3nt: TGCGCCAGCAGCCCAGGGGTCGCGAACACTGAAGCTTTCTTT
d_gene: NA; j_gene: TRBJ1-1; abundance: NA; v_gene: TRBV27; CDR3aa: CASSSPLGGGKAFF; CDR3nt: TGTGCCAGCTCCTCCCCCTTGGGGGGTGGAAAAGCTTTCTTT
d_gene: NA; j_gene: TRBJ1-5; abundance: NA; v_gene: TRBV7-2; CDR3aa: CASSLDPQWAHQPQHF; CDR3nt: TGTGCCAGCAGCTTAGACCCCCAATGGGCCCATCAGCCCCAGCATTTT
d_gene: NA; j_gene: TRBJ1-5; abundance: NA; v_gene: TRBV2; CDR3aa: CASGQEGGNQPQHF; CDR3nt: TGTGCCAGCGGCCAGGAGGGGGGGAATCAGCCCCAGCATTTT
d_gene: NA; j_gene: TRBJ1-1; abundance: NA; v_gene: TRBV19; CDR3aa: CASSIIPRQNTEAFF; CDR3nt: TGTGCCAGTAGTATAATTCCGCGACAGAACACTGAAGCTTTCTTT
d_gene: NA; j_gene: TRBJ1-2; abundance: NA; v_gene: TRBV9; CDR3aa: CASSVGPGQGNGYTF; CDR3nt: TGTGCCAGCAGCGTAGGGCCGGGTCAGGGAAATGGCTACACCTTC
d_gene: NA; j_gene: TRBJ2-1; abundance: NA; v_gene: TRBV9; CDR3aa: CASSDTGTLYNEQFF; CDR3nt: TGTGCCAGCAGCGATACCGGGACTCTTTACAATGAGCAGTTCTTC
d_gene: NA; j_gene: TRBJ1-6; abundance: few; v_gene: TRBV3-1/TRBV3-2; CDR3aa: CASSQGHPTPSSYNSPLHF; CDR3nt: TGTGCCAGCAGCCAGGGACATCCCACCCCGAGCTCCTATAATTCACCCCTCCACTTT
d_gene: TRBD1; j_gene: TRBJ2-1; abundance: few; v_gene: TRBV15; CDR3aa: CATSMDQLQGPGNEQFF; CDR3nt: TGTGCCACCAGCATGGACCAGTTACAGGGGCCGGGTAATGAGCAGTTCTTC
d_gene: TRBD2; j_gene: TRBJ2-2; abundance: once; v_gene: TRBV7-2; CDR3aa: CASSFSGGPRTGELFF; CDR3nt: TGTGCCAGCAGTTTTAGCGGGGGGCCACGAACCGGGGAGCTGTTTTTT
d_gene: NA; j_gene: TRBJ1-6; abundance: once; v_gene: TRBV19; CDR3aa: CASSMSGNSPLHF; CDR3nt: TGTGCCAGTAGTATGTCGGGAAATTCACCCCTCCACTTT
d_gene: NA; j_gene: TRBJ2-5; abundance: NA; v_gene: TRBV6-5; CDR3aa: CASSYSRNQETQYF; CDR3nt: TGTGCCAGCAGTTACTCGAGGAACCAAGAGACCCAGTACTTC
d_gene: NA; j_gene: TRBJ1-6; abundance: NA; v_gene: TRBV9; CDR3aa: CASSAQTGLNSPLHF; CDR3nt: TGTGCCAGCAGCGCCCAGACAGGTCTTAATTCACCCCTCCACTTT